This T cell receptor beta chain was sequenced for a study of cytotoxic CD8 clonotypes in ibrutinib-treated CLL. Across the whole study: Results showed approximately 25 partial and 2 complete responses; following median roughly 68 months, approximately 15 remained remitted, approximately twelve advanced. Study-wide results and caveats: Public clonotypes were uncommon and contracted or stayed stable on treatment. Baseline clonality exceeded age-matched healthy donors and tracked circulating CD8+ T-cell counts.

Trimming left V 4 bases short and J 3 bases short, with 16 bases between. The length of the CDR3 is 15 residues. Concerning this clone itself: The antigen is undetermined.

TCRdb's table, derived via immunoSEQ multiplex PCR, lists solely in-frame clones and lacks some. The sample yields roughly 130,000 clones, roughly three quarters seen once. V and J are TRBV23-1 and TRBJ2-7; no firm D call. TRBV23-1 is classed as an ORF, of uncertain function. The specimen was PBMCs, collected after 12 months of ibrutinib treatment. The TCR sequence derives from a human donor with chronic lymphocytic leukemia. CDR3 sequence reads: CASSLRAEVRYEQYF. The CDR3 DNA follows: TGCGCCAGCAGTCTACGGGCAGAGGTACGCTACGAGCAGTACTTC.